These T cell receptor beta chains were read from a single sample in a study of beta chain features in type 1 diabetes. Profiled with immunoSEQ multiplex PCR; TCRdb holds only in-frame clones, not every one. The sample contains hundreds of thousands of clones, roughly 16% of which appear only once. Sequenced input: naive CD4+ T cells from blood. Every receptor here comes from a woman in her late teens or twenties in good health. CDR3s include the opening cysteine and the closing phenylalanine or tryptophan. A D gene is named only where the DNA matches it firmly. Clone size, where shown, is once, few, many, or a class for clones that have expanded.

CDR3 length	D gene	clone size	V gene	J gene	CDR3 DNA	CDR3 protein
16	TRBD1	-	TRBV15	TRBJ1-2	TGTGCCACCAGCAGAGCTGGGGACAGGGGCCACTATGGCTACACCTTC	CATSRAGDRGHYGYTF
12	-	few	TRBV2	TRBJ2-3	TGTGCCAGCAGGCTAGGCACAGATACGCAGTATTTT	CASRLGTDTQYF
15	-	-	TRBV28	TRBJ1-4	TGTGCCAGCAGGTCAGACAGAACGTCGGGAGAAAAACTGTTTTTT	CASRSDRTSGEKLFF
11	-	few	TRBV7-9	TRBJ2-7	TGTGCCATACAGGGTTTGGGCGAGCAGTACTTC	CAIQGLGEQYF
16	TRBD1	few	TRBV27	TRBJ2-1	TGTGCCAGCAGTTTTGACCGGGACAGGCCCCAGTATGAGCAGTTCTTC	CASSFDRDRPQYEQFF
15	TRBD2	-	TRBV23-1	TRBJ2-7	TGCGCCAGCAGTCAGTGGCCCGGGACTATTCACGAGCAGTACTTC	CASSQWPGTIHEQYF
13	-	-	TRBV18	TRBJ2-3	TGTGCCAGCTCACCACCGCGCGCAGATACGCAGTATTTT	CASSPPRADTQYF
14	-	-	TRBV7-2	TRBJ2-3	TGTGCCAGCAGCTTCGGTGCCCGCACAGATACGCAGTATTTT	CASSFGARTDTQYF
15	-	-	TRBV19	TRBJ1-4	TGTGCCAGCCGCTGGACGGGGATAACTAATGAAAAACTGTTTTTT	CASRWTGITNEKLFF
12	-	few	TRBV7-8	TRBJ1-1	TGTGCCAGCAGCTTAATGTCTTTGAAGCTTTTCTTT	CASSLMSLKLFF
15	-	-	TRBV6-5	TRBJ2-5	TGTGCCAGCAGTCCCGGGACCGGCGCGGAAGAGACCCAGTACTTC	CASSPGTGAEETQYF
16	-	-	TRBV5-1	TRBJ2-2	TGCGCCAGCAGCTTGGTTATGGGACTGAACACCGGGGAGCTGTTTTTT	CASSLVMGLNTGELFF
15	-	-	TRBV10-3	TRBJ1-4	TGTGCCATCAGTGATAATCGGCAGGGTGGAGAAAAACTGTTTTTT	CAISDNRQGGEKLFF
15	-	few	TRBV28	TRBJ2-3	TGTGCCAGCAGTTTTCTGGGGGGGCGCACAGATACGCAGTATTTT	CASSFLGGRTDTQYF
14	-	few	TRBV6-5	TRBJ2-7	TGTGCCAGCAGTTACTCAAGGATCTCCTACGAGCAGTACTTC	CASSYSRISYEQYF
19	TRBD2	-	TRBV7-9	TRBJ2-2	TGTGCCAGCAGCTTAGCGTGGTTAGCGGGAGAGACGAACACCGGGGAGCTGTTTTTT	CASSLAWLAGETNTGELFF
16	-	-	TRBV21-1	TRBJ1-5	TGTGCCAGCAGCAATGTGAGGGGGTTAAGCAATCAGCCCCAGCATTTT	CASSNVRGLSNQPQHF
17	TRBD2	few	TRBV5-4	TRBJ2-2	TGTGCCAGCAGCGTCGGGGGACTAGCGGGAGCAGTCGGGGAGCTGTTTTTT	CASSVGGLAGAVGELFF
15	TRBD2	-	TRBV14	TRBJ2-1	TGTGCCAGCAGCCCACTCGGGACTATCTACAATGAGCAGTTCTTC	CASSPLGTIYNEQFF
15	-	-	TRBV28	TRBJ2-2	TGTGCCAGCACCGCGGGACACCTAGAGTCCGGGGAGCTGTTTTTT	CASTAGHLESGELFF
13	-	-	TRBV7-9	TRBJ2-7	TGTGCCAGCAGCTCGGACCGCTGGTACGAGCAGTACTTC	CASSSDRWYEQYF
16	TRBD2	few	TRBV9	TRBJ2-1	TGTGCCAGCAGCGTACGGGGGGTAAGCTCCTACAATGAGCAGTTCTTC	CASSVRGVSSYNEQFF
14	TRBD1	-	TRBV6-5	TRBJ1-1	TGTGCCAGTACCTCGGGACAGGGGAACACTGAAGCTTTCTTT	CASTSGQGNTEAFF
16	TRBD2	-	TRBV6-6	TRBJ2-7	TGTGCCAGCACCCAAACCCGGACTAGCGGGTCCTACGAGCAGTACTTC	CASTQTRTSGSYEQYF
15	-	-	TRBV7-3	TRBJ1-4	TGTGCCAGCCGCGGACCAGTTGGGGGCCGTGAAAAACTGTTTTTT	CASRGPVGGREKLFF